This T cell receptor (beta chain) was observed in a study of OX40 agonist ivuxolimab in advanced cancers. The CDR3 extends over 13 amino acids. Per germline, CDR1 SGHNT and CDR2 YYREEE (reference sequence). The J segment lost 7 bases and the V segment lost 3 bases, leaving 1 base of the junction unmatched. Note on this clone: No antigen is known for it.

A history of autoimmune disease or systemic immunosuppression excluded patients. Blood sampling was done at baseline, cycle 4 day 1, and cycle 7 day 1. Overall study results and limits: Clonal expansion was seen in CD4+ and CD8+ blood T cells by week 6 at 0.1 to 3.0 mg/kg. CD8+ T cells were the subset that, on average, had more expanded clones than CD4+.

TCRdb's copy holds only in-frame clones and misses some; the assay was immunoSEQ multiplex PCR. This sample yields about 30,000 clones, of which around three quarters are seen a single time; about 15% belongs to the top ten. This clonotype was obtained from an adult with an advanced solid tumor such as melanoma, head and neck, liver or kidney cancer. Sequencing was performed on CD4+ or CD8+ T cells sorted from blood, taken in a trial of the OX40 agonist ivuxolimab. This rearrangement joins TRBV5-4 to TRBJ2-1, with 10 positions matching TRBD1. The CDR3 is CASSSGQGNEQFF. The CDR3 nucleotides read TGTGCCAGCAGCTCGGGACAGGGGAATGAGCAGTTCTTC.